These T cell receptor beta chains were read from a single sample in a study of regulatory T cells in long-lasting Graves disease. Each CDR3 protein is one row after TCRdb ran MiXCR on the multiplex PCR reads. The sample contains 450,000 to 600,000 distinct CDR3 sequences, roughly 12% of which appear only once. These same records also appear under a second study, on T cells in Graves' hyperthyroidism and ophthalmopathy.

Specimen: peripheral blood mononuclear cells (PBMCs), collected at new diagnosis, from a patient treated with antithyroid drugs. These TCRs come from a man younger than 45 with Graves disease. CDR3s include the opening cysteine and the closing phenylalanine or tryptophan. Fields, in order: V gene, D gene, clone size, J gene, CDR3 protein, CDR3 DNA. D genes are given only for firm matches. Size is omitted from some rows. Given values are once, few, many or a class for expanded clones.

V: TRBV3-1; D: .; size: many; J: TRBJ1-5; CDR3: CASSPRGNQPQHF; DNA: TGTGCCAGCAGCCCCCGGGGCAATCAGCCCCAGCATTTT
V: TRBV5-1; D: TRBD1; size: .; J: TRBJ2-5; CDR3: CASAFGGQEETQYF; DNA: TGCGCCAGCGCCTTCGGGGGACAGGAAGAGACCCAGTACTTC
V: TRBV14; D: TRBD2; size: many; J: TRBJ2-1; CDR3: CASSVRLAAFSYNEQFF; DNA: TGTGCCAGCAGCGTGAGACTAGCGGCGTTCTCCTACAATGAGCAGTTCTTC
V: TRBV19; D: .; size: few; J: TRBJ2-6; CDR3: CASRTFGVTGANVLTF; DNA: TGTGCCAGTAGGACCTTTGGGGTAACTGGGGCCAACGTCCTGACTTTC
V: TRBV20-1; D: TRBD2; size: .; J: TRBJ2-3; CDR3: CSASNPTSGTDTQYF; DNA: TGCAGTGCTAGCAATCCGACTAGCGGGACAGATACGCAGTATTTT
V: TRBV7-9; D: .; size: many; J: TRBJ2-7; CDR3: CASSPHKGSHEQYF; DNA: TGTGCCAGCAGCCCCCACAAGGGGAGCCACGAGCAGTACTTC
V: TRBV3-1; D: .; size: .; J: TRBJ2-5; CDR3: CASTMAWRGRAQETQYF; DNA: TGTGCCAGCACCATGGCCTGGCGGGGCAGGGCTCAAGAGACCCAGTACTTC
V: TRBV11-2; D: TRBD1; size: many; J: TRBJ1-3; CDR3: CASSSRTGTGNTIYF; DNA: TGTGCCAGCAGCTCCCGGACAGGGACTGGAAACACCATATATTTT
V: TRBV2; D: .; size: many; J: TRBJ1-2; CDR3: CASSAAAYGYTF; DNA: TGTGCCAGCAGTGCCGCGGCGTATGGCTACACCTTC
V: TRBV18; D: .; size: .; J: TRBJ2-3; CDR3: CASSPPRLTDTQYF; DNA: TGTGCCAGCTCACCACCGAGGCTCACAGATACGCAGTATTTT
V: TRBV5-1; D: .; size: many; J: TRBJ1-2; CDR3: CASSLTGIDGYTF; DNA: TGCGCCAGCAGCTTGACAGGGATCGATGGCTACACCTTC
V: TRBV3-1; D: TRBD2; size: .; J: TRBJ2-1; CDR3: CASSQEGLAGVNEQLF; DNA: TGTGCCAGCAGCCAAGAGGGACTAGCGGGAGTCAATGAGCAGCTCTTC
V: TRBV12-3/TRBV12-4; D: .; size: many; J: TRBJ2-5; CDR3: CASSLSMGHEETQYF; DNA: TGTGCCAGCAGTTTGTCCATGGGGCATGAAGAGACCCAGTACTTC
V: TRBV6-2/TRBV6-3; D: TRBD2; size: few; J: TRBJ2-1; CDR3: CASSGLGLAEINEQFF; DNA: TGTGCCAGCAGTGGCTTAGGGCTAGCGGAGATCAATGAGCAGTTCTTC
V: TRBV12-3/TRBV12-4; D: TRBD2; size: many; J: TRBJ2-1; CDR3: CASRAGLKEQFF; DNA: TGTGCCAGCAGGGCGGGACTAAAAGAGCAGTTCTTC
V: TRBV5-1; D: .; size: many; J: TRBJ1-3; CDR3: CASSLRSVDSGNTIYF; DNA: TGCGCCAGCAGCTTGAGGTCAGTTGACTCTGGAAACACCATATATTTT
V: TRBV12-3/TRBV12-4; D: .; size: many; J: TRBJ1-5; CDR3: CASMGANQPQHF; DNA: TGTGCCAGCATGGGTGCCAATCAGCCCCAGCATTTT
V: TRBV5-1; D: TRBD1; size: once; J: TRBJ2-1; CDR3: CASSYGQGARSNEQFF; DNA: TGCGCCAGCAGCTACGGACAGGGGGCGCGGTCCAATGAGCAGTTCTTC
V: TRBV12-3/TRBV12-4; D: TRBD1; size: many; J: TRBJ2-7; CDR3: CASSWGQGFDEQYF; DNA: TGTGCCAGCAGTTGGGGACAGGGATTCGACGAGCAGTACTTC
V: TRBV5-1; D: TRBD2; size: .; J: TRBJ2-1; CDR3: CASSPGGGSYNEQFF; DNA: TGCGCCAGCAGCCCCGGGGGGGGCTCCTACAATGAGCAGTTCTTC
V: TRBV15; D: TRBD1; size: .; J: TRBJ1-4; CDR3: CATSRVQGSNEKLFF; DNA: TGTGCCACCAGCAGAGTACAGGGGTCTAATGAAAAACTGTTTTTT
V: TRBV12-5; D: .; size: .; J: TRBJ2-5; CDR3: CASGLAHRRAETQYF; DNA: TGTGCTAGTGGTTTGGCACACCGGAGGGCTGAGACCCAGTACTTC
V: TRBV27; D: .; size: many; J: TRBJ2-7; CDR3: CASSLSVLDEQYF; DNA: TGTGCCAGCAGTTTATCGGTCTTGGACGAGCAGTACTTC
V: TRBV29-1; D: TRBD1; size: many; J: TRBJ1-4; CDR3: CSVADRGEKLFF; DNA: TGCAGCGTTGCCGACAGGGGAGAAAAACTGTTTTTT